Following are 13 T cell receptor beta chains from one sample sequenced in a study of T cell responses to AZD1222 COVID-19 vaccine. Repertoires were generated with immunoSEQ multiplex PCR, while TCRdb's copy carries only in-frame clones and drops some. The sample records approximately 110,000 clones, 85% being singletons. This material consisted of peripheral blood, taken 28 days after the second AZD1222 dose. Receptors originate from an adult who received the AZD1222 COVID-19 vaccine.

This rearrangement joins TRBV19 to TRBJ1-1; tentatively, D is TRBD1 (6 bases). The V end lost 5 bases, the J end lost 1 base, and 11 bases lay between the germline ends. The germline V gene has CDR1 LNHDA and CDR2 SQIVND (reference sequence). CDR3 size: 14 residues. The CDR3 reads CASSPRTENTEAFF. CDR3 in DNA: TGTGCCAGTAGTCCTCGGACAGAGAACACTGAAGCTTTCTTT.

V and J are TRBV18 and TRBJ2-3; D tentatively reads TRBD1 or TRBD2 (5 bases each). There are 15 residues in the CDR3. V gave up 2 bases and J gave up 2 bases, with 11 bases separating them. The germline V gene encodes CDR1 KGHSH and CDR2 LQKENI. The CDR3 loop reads CASSPSGTNTDTQYF. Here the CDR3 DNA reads TGTGCCAGCTCACCATCAGGGACCAACACAGATACGCAGTATTTT. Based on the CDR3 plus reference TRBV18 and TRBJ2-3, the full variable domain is NAGVMQNPRHLVRRRGQEARLRCSPMKGHSHVYWYRQLPEEGLKFMVYLQKENIIDESGMPKERFSAEFPKEGPSILRIQQVVRGDSAAYFCASSPSGTNTDTQYFGPGTRLTVL.

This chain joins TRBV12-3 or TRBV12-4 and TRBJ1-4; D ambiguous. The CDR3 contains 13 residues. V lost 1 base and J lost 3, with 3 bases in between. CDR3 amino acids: CASSLGANEKLFF. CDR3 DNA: TGTGCCAGCAGTTTAGGGGCTAATGAAAAACTGTTTTTT.

The CDR3 sequence is CASSLPGYEQYF. The CDR3 nucleotides read TGTGCCAGCAGTTTACCAGGCTACGAGCAGTACTTC. The rearrangement links TRBV28 to TRBJ2-7, with unresolved D. The V end lost 2 bases, the J end lost 3 bases, and 5 bases lay between the germline ends. The germline V gene has CDR1 MDHEN and CDR2 SYDVKM. This CDR3 has 12 residues. Filled out from reference TRBV28 and TRBJ2-7, the complete variable domain reads DVKVTQSSRYLVKRTGEKVFLECVQDMDHENMFWYRQDPGLGLRLIYFSYDVKMKEKGDIPEGYSVSREKKERFSLILESASTNQTSMYLCASSLPGYEQYFGPGTRLTVT.

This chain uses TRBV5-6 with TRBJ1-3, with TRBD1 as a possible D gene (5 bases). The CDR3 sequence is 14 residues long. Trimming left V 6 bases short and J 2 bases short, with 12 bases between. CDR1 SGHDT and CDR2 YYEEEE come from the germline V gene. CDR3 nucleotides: TGTGCCAGCACCCGGGGGTTCCCTGGAAACACCATATATTTT. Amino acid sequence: CASTRGFPGNTIYF. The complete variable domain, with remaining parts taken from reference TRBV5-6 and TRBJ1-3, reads DAGVTQSPTHLIKTRGQQVTLRCSPKSGHDTVSWYQQALGQGPQFIFQYYEEEERQRGNFPDRFSGHQFPNYSSELNVNALLLGDSALYLCASTRGFPGNTIYFGEGSWLTVV.

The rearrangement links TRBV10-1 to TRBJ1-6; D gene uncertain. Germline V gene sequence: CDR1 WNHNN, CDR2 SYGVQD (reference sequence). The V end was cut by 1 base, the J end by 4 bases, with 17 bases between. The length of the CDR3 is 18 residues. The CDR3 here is CASSEWATSALYNSPLHF. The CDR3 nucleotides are TGCGCCAGCAGTGAGTGGGCGACCTCGGCCCTTTATAATTCACCCCTCCACTTT.

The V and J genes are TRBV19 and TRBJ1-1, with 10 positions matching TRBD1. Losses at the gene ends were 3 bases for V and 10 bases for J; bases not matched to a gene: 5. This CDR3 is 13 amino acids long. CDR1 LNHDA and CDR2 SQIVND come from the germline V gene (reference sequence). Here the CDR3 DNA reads TGTGCCAGTAGTATCGACAGGGGGCTTGGAGCTTTCTTT. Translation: CASSIDRGLGAFF.

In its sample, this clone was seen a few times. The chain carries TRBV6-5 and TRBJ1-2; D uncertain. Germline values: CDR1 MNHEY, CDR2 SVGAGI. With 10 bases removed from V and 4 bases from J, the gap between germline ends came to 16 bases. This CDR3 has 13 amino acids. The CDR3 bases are TGTGCCACTCGCCCCGGCGGCGGCTATGGCTACACCTTC. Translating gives CATRPGGGYGYTF.

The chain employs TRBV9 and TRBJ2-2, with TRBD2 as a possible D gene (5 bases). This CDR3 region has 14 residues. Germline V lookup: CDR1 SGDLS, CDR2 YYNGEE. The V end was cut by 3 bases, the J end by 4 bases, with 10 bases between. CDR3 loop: CASSGELGTGELFF. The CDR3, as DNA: TGTGCCAGCAGCGGGGAACTAGGCACCGGGGAGCTGTTTTTT.

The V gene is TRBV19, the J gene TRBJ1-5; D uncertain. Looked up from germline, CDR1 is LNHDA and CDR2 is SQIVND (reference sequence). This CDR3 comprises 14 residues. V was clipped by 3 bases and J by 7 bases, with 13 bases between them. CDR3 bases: TGTGCCAGTAGTATGGGCGAGTACAACCAGCCCCAGCATTTT. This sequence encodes CASSMGEYNQPQHF.

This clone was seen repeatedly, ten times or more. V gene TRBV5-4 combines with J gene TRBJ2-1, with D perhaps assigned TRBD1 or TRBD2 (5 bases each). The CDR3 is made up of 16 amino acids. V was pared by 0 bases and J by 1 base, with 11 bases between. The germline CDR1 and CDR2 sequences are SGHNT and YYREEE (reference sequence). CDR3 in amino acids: CASSLVGKGSYNEQFF. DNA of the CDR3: TGTGCCAGCAGCTTGGTCGGGAAGGGGTCCTACAATGAGCAGTTCTTC.

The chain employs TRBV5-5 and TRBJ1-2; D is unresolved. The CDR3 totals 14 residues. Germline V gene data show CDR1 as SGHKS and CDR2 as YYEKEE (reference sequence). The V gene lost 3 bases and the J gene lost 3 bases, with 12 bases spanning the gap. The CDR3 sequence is CASSSQDLDYGYTF. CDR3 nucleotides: TGTGCCAGCAGCTCGCAGGATCTAGACTATGGCTACACCTTC. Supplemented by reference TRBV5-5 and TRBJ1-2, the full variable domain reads DAGVTQSPTHLIKTRGQQVTLRCSPISGHKSVSWYQQVLGQGPQFIFQYYEKEERGRGNFPDRFSARQFPNYSSELNVNALLLGDSALYLCASSSQDLDYGYTFGSGTRLTVV.

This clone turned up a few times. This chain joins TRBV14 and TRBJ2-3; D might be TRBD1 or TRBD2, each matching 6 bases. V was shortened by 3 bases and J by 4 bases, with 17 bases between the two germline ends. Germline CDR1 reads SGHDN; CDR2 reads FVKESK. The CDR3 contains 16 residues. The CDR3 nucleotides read TGTGCCAGCAGCCATCCCCCGGTGGGGGGCGCAGATACGCAGTATTTT. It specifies CASSHPPVGGADTQYF.